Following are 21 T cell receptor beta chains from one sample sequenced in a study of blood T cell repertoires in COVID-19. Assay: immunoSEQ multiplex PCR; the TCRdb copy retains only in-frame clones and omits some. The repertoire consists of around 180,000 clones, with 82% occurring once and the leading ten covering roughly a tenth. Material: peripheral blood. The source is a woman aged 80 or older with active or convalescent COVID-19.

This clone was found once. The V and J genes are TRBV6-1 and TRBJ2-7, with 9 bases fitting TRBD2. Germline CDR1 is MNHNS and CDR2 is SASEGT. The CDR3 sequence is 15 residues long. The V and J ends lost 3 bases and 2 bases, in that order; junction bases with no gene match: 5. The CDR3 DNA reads TGTGCCAGCAGTGAGGCGGGAGGGCTTGCCTACGAGCAGTACTTC. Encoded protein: CASSEAGGLAYEQYF.

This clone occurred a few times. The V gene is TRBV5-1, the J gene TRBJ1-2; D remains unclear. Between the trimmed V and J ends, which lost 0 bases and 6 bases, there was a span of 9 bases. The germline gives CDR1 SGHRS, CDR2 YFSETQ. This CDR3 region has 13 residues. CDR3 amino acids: CASSLDSLNGYTF. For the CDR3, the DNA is TGCGCCAGCAGCTTGGACAGCCTGAATGGCTACACCTTC.

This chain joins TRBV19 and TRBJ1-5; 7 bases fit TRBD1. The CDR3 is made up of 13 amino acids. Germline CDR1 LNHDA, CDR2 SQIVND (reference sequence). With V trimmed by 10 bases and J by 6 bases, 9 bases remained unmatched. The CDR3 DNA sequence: TGTGCCACCAGGGACAGATCTGCTCAGCCCCAGCATTTT. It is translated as CATRDRSAQPQHF.

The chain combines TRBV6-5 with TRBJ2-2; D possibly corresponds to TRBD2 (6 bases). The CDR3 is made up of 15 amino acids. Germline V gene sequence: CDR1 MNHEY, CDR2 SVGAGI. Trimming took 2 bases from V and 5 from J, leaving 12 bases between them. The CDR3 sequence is CASSYSAAGTGELFF. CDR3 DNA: TGTGCCAGCAGTTACAGTGCCGCGGGAACCGGGGAGCTGTTTTTT.

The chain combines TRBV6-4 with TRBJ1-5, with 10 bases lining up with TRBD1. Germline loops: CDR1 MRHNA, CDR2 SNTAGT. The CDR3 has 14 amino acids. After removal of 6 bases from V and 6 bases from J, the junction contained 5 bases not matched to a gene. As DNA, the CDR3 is TGTGCCAGCAGCCTGACAGGGGGCAGTCAGCCCCAGCATTTT. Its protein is CASSLTGGSQPQHF.

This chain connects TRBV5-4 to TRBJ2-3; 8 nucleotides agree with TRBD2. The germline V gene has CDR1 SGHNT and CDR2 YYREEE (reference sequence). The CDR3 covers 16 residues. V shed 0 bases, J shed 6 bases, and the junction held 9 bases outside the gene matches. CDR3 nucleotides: TGTGCCAGCAGCTTGGGCTCTAGCGGGTTCTGGGATACGCAGTATTTT. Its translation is CASSLGSSGFWDTQYF. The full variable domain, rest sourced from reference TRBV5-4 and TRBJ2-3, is ETGVTQSPTHLIKTRGQQVTLRCSSQSGHNTVSWYQQALGQGPQFIFQYYREEENGRGNFPPRFSGLQFPNYSSELNVNALELDDSALYLCASSLGSSGFWDTQYFGPGTRLTVL.

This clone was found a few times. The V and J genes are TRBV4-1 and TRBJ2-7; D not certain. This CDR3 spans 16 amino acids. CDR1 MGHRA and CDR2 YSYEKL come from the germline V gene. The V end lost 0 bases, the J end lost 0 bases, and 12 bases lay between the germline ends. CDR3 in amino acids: CASSQDKLISSYEQYF. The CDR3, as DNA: TGCGCCAGCAGCCAAGATAAACTGATAAGCTCCTACGAGCAGTACTTC.

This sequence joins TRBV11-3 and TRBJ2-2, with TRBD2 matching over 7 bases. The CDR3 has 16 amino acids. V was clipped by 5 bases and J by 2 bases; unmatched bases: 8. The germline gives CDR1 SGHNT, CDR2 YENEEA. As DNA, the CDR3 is TGTGCCAGCAGCGCTGCGGGAGTTCTTAACACCGGGGAGCTGTTTTTT. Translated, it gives CASSAAGVLNTGELFF. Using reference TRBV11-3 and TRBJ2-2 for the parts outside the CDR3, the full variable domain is EAGVVQSPRYKIIEKKQPVAFWCNPISGHNTLYWYLQNLGQGPELLIRYENEEAVDDSQLPKDRFSAERLKGVDSTLKIQPAELGDSAVYLCASSAAGVLNTGELFFGEGSRLTVL.

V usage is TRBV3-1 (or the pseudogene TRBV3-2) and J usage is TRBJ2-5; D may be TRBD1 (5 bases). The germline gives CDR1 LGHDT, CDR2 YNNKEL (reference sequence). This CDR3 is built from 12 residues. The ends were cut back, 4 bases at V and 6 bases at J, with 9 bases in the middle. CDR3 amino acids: CASSLDMKTQYF. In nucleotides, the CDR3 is TGTGCCAGCAGCCTGGACATGAAGACCCAGTACTTC.

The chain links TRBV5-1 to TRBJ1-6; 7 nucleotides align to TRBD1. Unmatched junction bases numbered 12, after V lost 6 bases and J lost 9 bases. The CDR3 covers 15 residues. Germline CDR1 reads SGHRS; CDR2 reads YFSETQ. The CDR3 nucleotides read TGCGCCAGCACACCAACAGGGGTGTTAAGTTCACCCCTCCACTTT. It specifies CASTPTGVLSSPLHF. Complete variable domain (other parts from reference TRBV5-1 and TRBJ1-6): KAGVTQTPRYLIKTRGQQVTLSCSPISGHRSVSWYQQTPGQGLQFLFEYFSETQRNKGNFPGRFSGRQFSNSRSEMNVSTLELGDSALYLCASTPTGVLSSPLHFGNGTRLTVT.

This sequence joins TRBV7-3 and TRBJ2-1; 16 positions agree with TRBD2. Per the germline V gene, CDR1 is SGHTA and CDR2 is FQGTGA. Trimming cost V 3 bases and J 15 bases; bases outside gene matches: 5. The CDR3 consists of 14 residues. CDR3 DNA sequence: TGTGCCAGCAGCTTGGGACTAGCGGGAGGGCCAAGGTTCTTC. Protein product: CASSLGLAGGPRFF.

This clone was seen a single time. CDR3 sequence reads: CASSPGLAGGFDEQYF. CDR3 nucleotides: TGCGCCAGCAGCCCGGGACTAGCGGGAGGTTTCGACGAGCAGTACTTC. The chain joins TRBV5-1 to TRBJ2-7; 15 bases match TRBD2. There are 16 residues in the CDR3. Germline CDR1 reads SGHRS; CDR2 reads YFSETQ. The V gene end was trimmed by 4 bases and the J gene end by 5 bases; junction bases not matched to a gene: 7.

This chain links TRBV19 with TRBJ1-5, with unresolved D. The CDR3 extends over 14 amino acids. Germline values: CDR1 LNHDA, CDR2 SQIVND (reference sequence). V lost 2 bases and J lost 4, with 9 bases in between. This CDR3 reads CASSIRRKNQPQHF. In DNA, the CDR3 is TGTGCCAGTAGTATAAGGAGAAAAAATCAGCCCCAGCATTTT.

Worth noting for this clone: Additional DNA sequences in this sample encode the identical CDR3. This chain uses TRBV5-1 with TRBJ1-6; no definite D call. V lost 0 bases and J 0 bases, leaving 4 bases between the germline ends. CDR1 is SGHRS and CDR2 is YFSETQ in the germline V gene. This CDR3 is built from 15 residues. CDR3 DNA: TGCGCCAGCAGCTTGGACAGCTCCTATAATTCACCCCTCCACTTT. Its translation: CASSLDSSYNSPLHF.

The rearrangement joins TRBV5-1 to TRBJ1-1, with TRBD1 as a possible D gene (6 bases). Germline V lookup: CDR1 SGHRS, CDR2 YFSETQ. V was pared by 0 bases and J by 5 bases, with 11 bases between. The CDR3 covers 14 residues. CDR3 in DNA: TGCGCCAGCAGCTTGGCCCAGGGGCTTACTGAAGCTTTCTTT. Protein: CASSLAQGLTEAFF.

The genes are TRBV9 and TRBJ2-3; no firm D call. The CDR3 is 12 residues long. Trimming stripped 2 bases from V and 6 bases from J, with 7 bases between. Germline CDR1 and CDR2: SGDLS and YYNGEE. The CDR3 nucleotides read TGTGCCAGCAGCGTCTCTACCGATACGCAGTATTTT. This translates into CASSVSTDTQYF.

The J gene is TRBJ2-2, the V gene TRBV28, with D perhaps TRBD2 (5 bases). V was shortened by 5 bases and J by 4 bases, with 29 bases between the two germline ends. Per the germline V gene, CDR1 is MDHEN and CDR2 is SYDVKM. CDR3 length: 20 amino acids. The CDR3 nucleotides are TGTGCCAGCAGTCCCAATTATTCGAAGACCCCGGGATCTGTCACCGGGGAGCTGTTTTTT. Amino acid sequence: CASSPNYSKTPGSVTGELFF.

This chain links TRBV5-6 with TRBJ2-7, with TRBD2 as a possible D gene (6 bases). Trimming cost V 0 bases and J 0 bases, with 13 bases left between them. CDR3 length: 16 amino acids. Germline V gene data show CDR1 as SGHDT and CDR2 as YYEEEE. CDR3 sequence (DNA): TGTGCCAGCAGCTTGGTTGGTAGCGGCCTCTCCTACGAGCAGTACTTC. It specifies CASSLVGSGLSYEQYF.

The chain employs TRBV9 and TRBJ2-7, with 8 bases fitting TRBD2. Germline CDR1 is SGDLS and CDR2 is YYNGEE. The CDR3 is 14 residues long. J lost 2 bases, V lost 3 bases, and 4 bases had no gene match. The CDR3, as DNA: TGTGCCAGCAGCGCAAGGACTAGCACCTACGAGCAGTACTTC. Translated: CASSARTSTYEQYF.

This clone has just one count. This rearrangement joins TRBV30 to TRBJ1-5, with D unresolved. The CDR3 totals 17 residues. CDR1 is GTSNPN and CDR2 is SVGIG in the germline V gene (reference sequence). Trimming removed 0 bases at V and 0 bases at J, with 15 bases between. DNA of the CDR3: TGTGCCTGGAGTGTAGCGATGGCGGCCTATAGCAATCAGCCCCAGCATTTT. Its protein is CAWSVAMAAYSNQPQHF.

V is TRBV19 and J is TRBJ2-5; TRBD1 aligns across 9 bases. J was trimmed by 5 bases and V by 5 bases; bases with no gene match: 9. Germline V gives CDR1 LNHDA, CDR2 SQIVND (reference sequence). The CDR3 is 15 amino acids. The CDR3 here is CASSAYRGPEETQYF. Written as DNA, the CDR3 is TGTGCCAGTAGTGCATACAGGGGGCCGGAGGAGACCCAGTACTTC. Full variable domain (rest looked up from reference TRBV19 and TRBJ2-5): DGGITQSPKYLFRKEGQNVTLSCEQNLNHDAMYWYRQDPGQGLRLIYYSQIVNDFQKGDIAEGYSVSREKKESFPLTVTSAQKNPTAFYLCASSAYRGPEETQYFGPGTRLLVL.